This TCR beta chain was sequenced for a study of STAT3 mutations in large granular lymphocyte leukemia. Across the study: Roughly 40% of treated T-LGLL patients showed hematologic response to immunosuppression. General observations from the study: Clonal expansion was inferred from other time points because no sample existed at each clone's first appearance. At least one immunodominant TCR beta clonotype appeared in every T-cell large granular lymphocyte leukemia patient. In about 30% of the 18 patients, new TCR clonotypes emerged after therapy.

Average productive template count per sample was 35,000 to 45,000. The data were produced by immunoSEQ multiplex PCR, yet TCRdb's version contains in-frame clones alone and is incomplete. The top ten hold over 15% of the sample, which has approximately 5,500 clones, about a third seen once. Regarding this clone: The target antigen is unknown.

This sequence was found in a woman between 40 and 55 years old with T-cell large granular lymphocyte leukemia. Some clones in this sample may be carry-over from other donors' samples. Sample: peripheral blood mononuclear cells.

The CDR3 loop is CASSLGAGEQFF. In DNA form, the CDR3 reads TGTGCCAGCAGCTTAGGGGCGGGTGAGCAGTTCTTC. The rearrangement uses TRBV7-9 and TRBJ2-1; D possibly corresponds to TRBD2 (5 bases). V lost 1 base, J lost 9 bases, and 7 bases lay in between. Looked up from germline, CDR1 is SEHNR and CDR2 is FQNEAQ (reference sequence). The CDR3 loop spans 12 amino acids.